This is a list of T cell receptor beta chains from one sample in a study of cytomegalovirus exposure and HLA in healthy donors. The assay was immunoSEQ multiplex PCR, and TCRdb's table has in-frame clones only and misses some. The data hold roughly 130,000 clones, with around 71% observed a single time. Sequencing input: PBMCs. The receptors here all came from a woman in her fifties or sixties in good health and CMV-seropositive. Both conserved end residues are part of each CDR3. The listing skips clone size in some rows; elsewhere it reads once, few, many or a size class.

v_call: TRBV5-1; clone_size: once; cdr3_aa: CASSFQGSRWNTEAFF
v_call: TRBV14; clone_size: .; cdr3_aa: CASSHVGSHKQYSTYEQYF
v_call: TRBV14; clone_size: .; cdr3_aa: CASSHPGQGRGYTF
v_call: TRBV7-9; clone_size: .; cdr3_aa: CASSLSSGGEETQYF
v_call: TRBV7-8; clone_size: .; cdr3_aa: CASSYAASGAKETQYF
v_call: TRBV7-8; clone_size: few; cdr3_aa: CASSLGQGANGYTF
v_call: TRBV20-1; clone_size: .; cdr3_aa: CSATFSGGLCF
v_call: TRBV9; clone_size: .; cdr3_aa: CASSVVWGQGNTGELFF
v_call: TRBV13; clone_size: .; cdr3_aa: CASSSGHRTYEQYF
v_call: TRBV2; clone_size: .; cdr3_aa: CASRGQGPYRLFF
v_call: TRBV11-2; clone_size: few; cdr3_aa: CASSLDGTDGNTIYF
v_call: TRBV7-3; clone_size: .; cdr3_aa: CASSSSGGQTGELFF
v_call: TRBV5-1; clone_size: .; cdr3_aa: CASRWTGGDSYNSPLHF
v_call: TRBV5-1; clone_size: .; cdr3_aa: CASLGQGAITEAFF
v_call: TRBV27; clone_size: .; cdr3_aa: CASSHINTEAFF
v_call: TRBV2; clone_size: few; cdr3_aa: CASRTGLGGYTF
v_call: TRBV27; clone_size: .; cdr3_aa: CASSWTGSQPGKMGEQYF
v_call: TRBV6-1; clone_size: .; cdr3_aa: CASRGRRQERDEQYF
v_call: TRBV5-1; clone_size: once; cdr3_aa: CASSSGTVLHNEQFF
v_call: TRBV23-1; clone_size: .; cdr3_aa: CASSQSIQSTYEQYF
v_call: TRBV6-5; clone_size: .; cdr3_aa: CASSYSGTGGHQPQHF
v_call: TRBV9; clone_size: .; cdr3_aa: CASSIGTFYEQYF
v_call: TRBV5-1; clone_size: .; cdr3_aa: CASSLGVQETQYF